This TCR beta chain was captured by sequencing in a study of radiation and T cells in renal cell carcinoma. Study summary: Nephrectomy followed 15 Gy stereotactic body radiation by 4 weeks. Study results and limitations: From baseline, blood top tumor clonotypes peaked at 2 weeks post-radiation. Without pretreatment biopsies, baseline tumor clonotype presence was undetermined.

This table comes from immunoSEQ multiplex PCR, and its TCRdb copy is limited to in-frame clones, with some not included. The data hold approximately 110,000 clones, with 82% observed a single time. Details on this clone: Its antigen is currently unknown.

CDR1 and CDR2 (germline): SGHRS, YFSETQ. The CDR3 sequence is 14 residues long. Trimming removed 1 base at V and 1 base at J, with 6 bases between. This sample's time point: baseline pretreatment blood. Treatment given: 15 Gy SBRT to primary tumor, nephrectomy 4 weeks later. Radiation-treated patients gave blood at baseline, week 2 and week 4. The starting material was blood, obtained from a patient whose treatment included radiotherapy and nephrectomy. The chain carries TRBV5-1 and TRBJ2-1; D is unresolved. The receptor's source is a woman aged 60-75 years with renal cell carcinoma. CDR3 amino acids: CASSLTDSYNEQFF. CDR3 in DNA: TGCGCCAGCAGCTTGACTGATTCCTACAATGAGCAGTTCTTC.